This TCR beta chain was observed in a study of cytomegalovirus exposure and HLA in healthy donors. Broader study findings: Using the classifier, cytomegalovirus status was reportedly diagnosed with high specificity and sensitivity. In vitro work confirmed that three CMV-associated chains recognize CMV antigens.

V was cut by 4 bases and J by 0 bases, with 11 bases left in between. This CDR3 comprises 15 residues. Germline CDR1 and CDR2: SGDLS and YYNGEE. Comments on this clone: Its cognate antigen is unknown.

Repertoires were generated with immunoSEQ multiplex PCR, while TCRdb's copy carries only in-frame clones and drops some. The data show 150,000 to 200,000 clones, 87% seen once. Specimen: PBMCs. The chain joins TRBV9 to TRBJ2-1; D not resolved. This TCR derives from a woman aged 25 to 45 in good health and CMV-seronegative. The CDR3 is CASSSHRNSYNEQFF. The CDR3 region has the DNA TGTGCCAGCAGCTCCCATAGAAACTCCTACAATGAGCAGTTCTTC.